This TCR beta chain was recorded in a study of blood T cell repertoires in COVID-19. Between the trimmed V and J ends, which lost 0 bases and 9 bases, there was a span of 7 bases. CDR1 is SGDLS, CDR2 YYNGEE, per germline. The CDR3 has 12 residues. In the source study's methods: Reference gene primer amplification gave estimated nucleated cell counts. Here immunoSEQ multiplex PCR was the method, and the copy in TCRdb shows in-frame clones only, minus some. That table is the source of V, J and clone size, and D and trimming were worked out from the DNA. This table holds about 250,000 clones, 82% found once.

The sample was peripheral blood. The TCR originated in a woman aged 70-85 years with acute or convalescent COVID-19. The chain uses TRBV9 and TRBJ2-1, with TRBD2 as a possible D gene (5 bases). The CDR3 DNA sequence: TGTGCCAGCAGCGTAGAACTAGGTGAGCAGTTCTTC. Encoded protein: CASSVELGEQFF.